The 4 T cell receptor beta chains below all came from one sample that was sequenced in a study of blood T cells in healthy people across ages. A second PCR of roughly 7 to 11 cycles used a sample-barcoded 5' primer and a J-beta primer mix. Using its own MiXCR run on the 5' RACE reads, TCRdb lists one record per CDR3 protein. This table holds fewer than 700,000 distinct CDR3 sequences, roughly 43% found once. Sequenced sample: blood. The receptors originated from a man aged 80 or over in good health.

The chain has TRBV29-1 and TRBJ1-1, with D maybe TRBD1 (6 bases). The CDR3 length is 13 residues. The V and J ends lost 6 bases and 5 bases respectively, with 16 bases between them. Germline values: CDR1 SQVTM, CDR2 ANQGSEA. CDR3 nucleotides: TGCAGCGTCCGTTACAGGGTTGATACTGAAGCTTTCTTT. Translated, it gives CSVRYRVDTEAFF.

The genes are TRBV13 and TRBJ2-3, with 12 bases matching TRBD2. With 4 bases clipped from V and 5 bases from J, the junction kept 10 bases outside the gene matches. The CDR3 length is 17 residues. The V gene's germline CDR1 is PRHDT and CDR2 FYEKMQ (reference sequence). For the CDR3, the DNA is TGTGCCAGCAGCTCGAAGACTAGCGGGGGACGTGGAGATACGCAGTATTTT. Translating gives CASSSKTSGGRGDTQYF.

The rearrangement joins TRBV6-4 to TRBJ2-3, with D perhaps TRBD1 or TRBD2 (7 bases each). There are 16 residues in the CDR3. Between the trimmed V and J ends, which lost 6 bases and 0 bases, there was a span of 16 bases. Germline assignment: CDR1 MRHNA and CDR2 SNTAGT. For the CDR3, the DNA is TGTGCCAGCAGCAGCCAGGGGGGGCTCAGCACAGATACGCAGTATTTT. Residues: CASSSQGGLSTDTQYF.

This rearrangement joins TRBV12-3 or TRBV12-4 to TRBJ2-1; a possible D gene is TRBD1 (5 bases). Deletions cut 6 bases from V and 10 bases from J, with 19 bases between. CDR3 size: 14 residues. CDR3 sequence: CASSLDSLAYEQFF. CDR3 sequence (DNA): TGTGCCAGCAGCCTTGACAGTCTGGCCTACGAGCAGTTCTTC.